The entry below gives a single T cell receptor beta chain sequence along with its context. Its antigen is undetermined. This specimen belongs to a study of response to subunit inactivated influenza vaccine. General study points: Each seasonal flu vaccination may recruit only limited new T cells, authors suggested.

TCRdb reprocessed the RT-PCR reads via MiXCR and lists one record per CDR3 protein. This sample has 860,000 or so distinct CDR3 sequences; 20% to 25% occur once, and the top ten carry approximately 10%. The sequence was obtained from a man aged 45-65 years who received an inactivated influenza vaccine. Sequencing was performed on PBMCs from blood, taken about 5 days after vaccination.

The CDR3 region is CASSGGTWLAHEQYF. The CDR3 DNA follows: TGTGCCAGCAGTGGCGGCACTTGGCTGGCCCACGAGCAGTACTTC. The chain joins TRBV6-1 to TRBJ2-7; D gene unclear. The V gene lost 4 bases and the J gene lost 5 bases, with 18 bases spanning the gap. The CDR3 is 15 residues long. The germline CDR1 and CDR2 sequences are MNHNS and SASEGT.